Sequencing of this TCR beta chain was carried out in a study of blood T cell repertoires in COVID-19. Study information: Samples representing acute and convalescent COVID-19 were sourced from the United States, Italy and Spain. T cells, B-cell-depleted T cells, or PBMCs provided the cDNA or gDNA that served as material.

Per the authors' pipeline: Amplified reference gene primers provided the basis for estimating nucleated cell counts. Profiling relied on immunoSEQ multiplex PCR, and the TCRdb table lists in-frame clones only, not all of them. The V and J calls and clone size were taken over from that table, and D and trimming were inferred from the DNA. The profile shows 310,000 or so clones, about 90% of them singletons. Per germline, CDR1 ENHRY and CDR2 SYGVKD. V dropped 7 bases and J dropped 3 bases, with 12 bases sitting between them. This CDR3 has 13 amino acids. This clone was observed a handful of times. This TCR was sampled from a woman aged 30 to 39 who had recovered from COVID-19. Sequencing was done on a sample of peripheral blood. The gene calls are TRBV10-3 and TRBJ1-2; D perhaps matches TRBD1 (6 bases). The CDR3 protein is CAINRAGDYGYTF. The CDR3 nucleotides read TGTGCCATCAACCGGGCAGGGGACTATGGCTACACCTTC.